A single sample gave rise to the 28 T cell receptor beta chains below, sequenced in a study of OX40 agonist ivuxolimab in advanced cancers. The repertoire was sequenced with immunoSEQ multiplex PCR; TCRdb's copy has only in-frame clones and lacks some. The table includes 82,000 or so clones, more than 80% detected once. The sequencing used CD4+ or CD8+ T cells sorted from blood, collected in a trial of the OX40 agonist ivuxolimab. Receptor source: an adult with an advanced solid tumor such as melanoma, head and neck, liver or kidney cancer.

The chain couples TRBV11-3 to TRBJ2-7; either TRBD1 or TRBD2 may fit D (5 bases each). The germline gives CDR1 SGHNT, CDR2 YENEEA. The CDR3 has 13 amino acids. V was cut by 2 bases and J by 6 bases, with 11 bases left in between. CDR3 region: CASSLQGRAEQYF. CDR3 DNA: TGTGCCAGCAGCTTACAGGGACGGGCCGAGCAGTACTTC. Based on the CDR3 plus reference TRBV11-3 and TRBJ2-7, the full variable domain is EAGVVQSPRYKIIEKKQPVAFWCNPISGHNTLYWYLQNLGQGPELLIRYENEEAVDDSQLPKDRFSAERLKGVDSTLKIQPAELGDSAVYLCASSLQGRAEQYFGPGTRLTVT.

The chain's CDR3 is CASSEINRSNYGYTF. In nucleotides, the CDR3 is TGTGCCAGCAGTGAGATTAACCGTTCTAACTATGGCTACACCTTC. The V gene is TRBV2, the J gene TRBJ1-2, with D unclear. CDR3 length: 15 amino acids. Germline CDR1 and CDR2: SNHLY and FYNNEI. Trimming removed 3 bases at V and 0 bases at J, with 11 bases between.

The rearrangement joins TRBV19 to TRBJ1-3; D remains unclear. The germline gives CDR1 LNHDA, CDR2 SQIVND (reference sequence). V was clipped by 6 bases and J by 9 bases, with 15 bases between them. The CDR3 is made up of 13 amino acids. CDR3 sequence reads: CASSTQTAGTIYF. In DNA form, the CDR3 reads TGTGCCAGTAGCACACAGACCGCGGGCACCATATATTTT. The entire variable domain, with the rest obtained from reference TRBV19 and TRBJ1-3, is as follows: DGGITQSPKYLFRKEGQNVTLSCEQNLNHDAMYWYRQDPGQGLRLIYYSQIVNDFQKGDIAEGYSVSREKKESFPLTVTSAQKNPTAFYLCASSTQTAGTIYFGEGSWLTVV.

This sequence joins TRBV5-4 and TRBJ1-2; D perhaps matches TRBD1 (6 bases). Trimming shortened V by 2 bases and J by 4 bases, and 15 bases separated the two germline ends. The CDR3 has 15 amino acids. Germline-derived CDR1 and CDR2 are SGHNT and YYREEE (reference sequence). The DNA of the CDR3 is TGTGCCAGCAGCTTCGAGTCAGGGGTTCTCTATGGCTACACCTTC. It specifies CASSFESGVLYGYTF. The full variable domain, with the rest looked up from reference TRBV5-4 and TRBJ1-2, is ETGVTQSPTHLIKTRGQQVTLRCSSQSGHNTVSWYQQALGQGPQFIFQYYREEENGRGNFPPRFSGLQFPNYSSELNVNALELDDSALYLCASSFESGVLYGYTFGSGTRLTVV.

The chain couples TRBV19 to TRBJ2-5, with D hard to call. Trimming stripped 3 bases from V and 6 bases from J, with 17 bases between. This CDR3 comprises 15 residues. Looked up from germline, CDR1 is LNHDA and CDR2 is SQIVND (reference sequence). CDR3 nucleotides: TGTGCCAGTAGTATTTCATTACAGCAAGGTCAGACCCAGTACTTC. It is translated as CASSISLQQGQTQYF.

The CDR3 DNA reads TGTGCCATCAGTGAGGAGGGCACCACTGAAGCTTTCTTT. Translating it yields CAISEEGTTEAFF. The V call is TRBV10-3, the J call TRBJ1-1; D not certain. The CDR3 consists of 13 residues. Germline values: CDR1 ENHRY, CDR2 SYGVKD. Trimming shortened V by 2 bases and J by 4 bases, and 8 bases separated the two germline ends.

The chain recombines TRBV11-2 with TRBJ2-3; 10 bases are shared with TRBD1. The germline V gene encodes CDR1 SGHAT and CDR2 FQNNGV. V was clipped by 3 bases and J by 5 bases; unmatched bases: 5. The CDR3 covers 15 residues. In nucleotides, the CDR3 is TGTGCCAGCAGCTTGGGGGACAGGGGCAAAGATACGCAGTATTTT. It specifies CASSLGDRGKDTQYF. The full variable domain, in which reference TRBV11-2 and TRBJ2-3 provide the parts outside the CDR3, is EAGVAQSPRYKIIEKRQSVAFWCNPISGHATLYWYQQILGQGPKLLIQFQNNGVVDDSQLPKDRFSAERLKGVDSTLKIQPAKLEDSAVYLCASSLGDRGKDTQYFGPGTRLTVL.

This rearrangement joins TRBV4-3 to TRBJ1-2; a possible D gene is TRBD1 (5 bases). From germline, CDR1 is LGHNA and CDR2 YSLEER. Trimming removed 0 bases from V and 1 base from J, with 18 bases in between. The CDR3 has 18 residues. The CDR3 coding sequence is TGCGCCAGCAGCCAAGATCTAGTAGCAGGACAACTTAACTATGGCTACACCTTC. It yields the protein CASSQDLVAGQLNYGYTF.

The genes are TRBV5-8 and TRBJ1-5; D remains ambiguous. Trimming took off 0 bases at V and 0 bases at J, with 7 bases between the two ends. This CDR3 comprises 15 residues. Germline values: CDR1 SGHTS, CDR2 YDEGEE. This CDR3 reads CASSLVGGSNQPQHF. CDR3 DNA sequence: TGTGCCAGCAGCTTGGTCGGCGGTAGCAATCAGCCCCAGCATTTT.

The CDR3 bases are TGTGCCATCAGTGAAAAACAGGTTATCGGTAACTATGGCTACACCTTC. Translated: CAISEKQVIGNYGYTF. The chain combines TRBV10-3 with TRBJ1-2, with D perhaps matching TRBD1 (5 bases). Germline-derived CDR1 and CDR2 are ENHRY and SYGVKD. The CDR3 has 16 residues. Trimming stripped 3 bases from V and 1 base from J, with 15 bases between.

This chain links TRBV7-9 with TRBJ1-1; TRBD1 matches 8 bases. Germline assignment: CDR1 SEHNR and CDR2 FQNEAQ (reference sequence). The CDR3 spans 15 residues. With V trimmed by 3 bases and J by 3 bases, 6 bases remained unmatched. CDR3 sequence reads: CASSFFTGGDTEAFF. Here the CDR3 DNA reads TGTGCCAGCAGCTTCTTTACAGGGGGAGACACTGAAGCTTTCTTT.

V gene TRBV19 combines with J gene TRBJ2-7; D is uncertain. CDR1 LNHDA and CDR2 SQIVND come from the germline V gene (reference sequence). V gave up 5 bases and J gave up 2 bases, with 10 bases separating them. The CDR3 runs to 13 residues. CDR3 sequence (DNA): TGTGCCAGTAGTCCGGACGGACCCTACGAGCAGTACTTC. Translating gives CASSPDGPYEQYF.

V is TRBV2 and J is TRBJ2-5, with 10 bases identical to TRBD1. Trimming removed 6 bases from V and 5 bases from J; junction bases left unmatched: 6. Germline lookup yields CDR1 SNHLY and CDR2 FYNNEI. The CDR3 extends over 14 amino acids. The CDR3 DNA reads TGTGCCAGCAGGCCGGGACAGGGGCGTGAGACCCAGTACTTC. This sequence encodes CASRPGQGRETQYF.

This clone was detected only once. This sequence joins TRBV7-2 and TRBJ1-3; D is unclear. Trimming pared 1 base from V and 4 bases from J, leaving 11 bases between. Germline V gene sequence: CDR1 SGHTA, CDR2 FQGNSA. CDR3 length equals 15 residues. As DNA, the CDR3 is TGTGCCAGCAGCTTAGTACCCGGTGCCGGAAACACCATATATTTT. Translated: CASSLVPGAGNTIYF. Variable domain in full (rest from reference TRBV7-2 and TRBJ1-3): GAGVSQSPSNKVTEKGKDVELRCDPISGHTALYWYRQSLGQGLEFLIYFQGNSAPDKSGLPSDRFSAERTGGSVSTLTIQRTQQEDSAVYLCASSLVPGAGNTIYFGEGSWLTVV.

The chain joins TRBV5-4 to TRBJ2-3; D is possibly TRBD1 (6 bases). The CDR3 loop spans 16 amino acids. Germline CDR1 is SGHNT and CDR2 is YYREEE (reference sequence). Between the trimmed V and J ends, which lost 2 bases and 1 base, there was a span of 14 bases. The CDR3 reads CASSLQGTSGTDTQYF. The DNA for the CDR3 is TGTGCCAGCAGCTTACAGGGAACTTCGGGCACAGATACGCAGTATTTT.

The chain uses TRBV5-1 and TRBJ2-3; 11 bases agree with TRBD2. Germline CDR1 reads SGHRS; CDR2 reads YFSETQ. The length of the CDR3 is 17 residues. V was clipped by 0 bases and J by 2 bases; unmatched bases: 5. CDR3 sequence reads: CASSLEPSGGLTDTQYF. The CDR3, as DNA: TGCGCCAGCAGCTTGGAGCCTAGCGGGGGGCTCACAGATACGCAGTATTTT.

V and J are TRBV5-4 and TRBJ1-2; no definite D call. V was cut by 4 bases and J by 4 bases, with 20 bases left in between. This CDR3 is built from 16 residues. Germline V gene sequence: CDR1 SGHNT, CDR2 YYREEE (reference sequence). The chain's CDR3 is CASSPSPVPGSYGYTF. CDR3 coding DNA: TGTGCCAGCAGCCCCAGCCCAGTCCCTGGCAGCTATGGCTACACCTTC.

The chain combines TRBV29-1 with TRBJ1-4; no clear D. The CDR3 totals 13 residues. Per germline, CDR1 SQVTM and CDR2 ANQGSEA. Trimming removed 7 bases at V and 4 bases at J, with 13 bases between. The CDR3 protein is CSARRSGNEKLFF. The CDR3 DNA is TGCAGCGCAAGACGGAGTGGTAATGAAAAACTGTTTTTT.

The J gene is TRBJ2-2, the V gene TRBV7-9; 8 positions match TRBD1. V lost 5 bases to trimming and J lost 1 base; unmatched junction nucleotides: 9. The germline V gene encodes CDR1 SEHNR and CDR2 FQNEAQ (reference sequence). This CDR3 comprises 17 residues. CDR3: CASSDGGGTGNTGELFF. The CDR3 DNA follows: TGTGCCAGCAGCGACGGAGGTGGGACAGGGAACACCGGGGAGCTGTTTTTT.

The CDR3 spells CASSSQGFGEKLFF. In DNA form, the CDR3 reads TGCGCCAGCAGCTCACAGGGGTTTGGCGAAAAACTGTTTTTT. V is TRBV5-1 and J is TRBJ1-4, with 7 bases aligning to TRBD1. There are 14 residues in the CDR3. The V segment lost 3 bases and the J segment 8 bases; nucleotides outside the gene matches: 7. Germline V lookup: CDR1 SGHRS, CDR2 YFSETQ.

The CDR3 DNA reads TGTGCCAGCAGTATCTCAGCGGGGACGGTCACAGATACGCAGTATTTT. Amino acids: CASSISAGTVTDTQYF. The chain uses TRBV2 and TRBJ2-3; 7 bases align to TRBD2. J was trimmed by 2 bases and V by 5 bases; bases with no gene match: 10. This CDR3 is 16 amino acids long. Germline V gives CDR1 SNHLY, CDR2 FYNNEI.

This chain connects TRBV28 to TRBJ1-1, with a weak D call TRBD1 (5 bases). From germline, CDR1 is MDHEN and CDR2 SYDVKM. The CDR3 runs 15 residues. V gave up 8 bases and J gave up 1 base, with 17 bases separating them. The CDR3 sequence: CASRNRGHKNTEAFF. CDR3 in DNA: TGTGCCAGCCGAAATCGTGGACATAAGAACACTGAAGCTTTCTTT.

The rearrangement joins TRBV18 to TRBJ1-2, with TRBD1 as a possible D gene (5 bases). Trimming stripped 5 bases from V and 3 bases from J, with 10 bases between. This CDR3 is built from 13 residues. The germline CDR1 and CDR2 sequences are KGHSH and LQKENI. The CDR3 nucleotides are TGTGCCAGCTCAATCGGACAAGACTATGGCTACACCTTC. The encoded protein is CASSIGQDYGYTF.

The CDR3 coding sequence is TGTGCCAGCAGTGACTGGGACAGAGCGAAGAATGAGCAGTTCTTC. This sequence encodes CASSDWDRAKNEQFF. J is TRBJ2-1 and V is TRBV6-4; 7 bases are shared with TRBD1. After removal of 1 base from V and 7 bases from J, the junction contained 7 bases not matched to a gene. The CDR3 is 15 amino acids. The germline V gene has CDR1 MRHNA and CDR2 SNTAGT.

V gene TRBV7-8 combines with J gene TRBJ2-5; the match to TRBD1 covers 8 bases. The CDR3 sequence is 16 residues long. CDR1 is SGHVS and CDR2 is FQNEAQ in the germline V gene. V trimming: 1 base; J trimming: 5 bases; junction bases outside the gene matches: 9. The CDR3 region has the DNA TGTGCCAGCAGCTTAGGGGGGCACAGGGGGACCGAGACCCAGTACTTC. This translates into CASSLGGHRGTETQYF.

The chain combines TRBV11-1 with TRBJ1-2; TRBD1 aligns across 9 bases. V shed 5 bases, J shed 8 bases, and the junction held 9 bases outside the gene matches. Germline V lookup: CDR1 SGHAT, CDR2 FQDESV (reference sequence). There are 14 residues in the CDR3. The chain's CDR3 is CASSPHTGGGGYTF. The CDR3 DNA reads as TGTGCCAGCAGCCCGCATACAGGGGGCGGAGGCTACACCTTC.

The chain is built from TRBV11-3 and TRBJ2-2, with TRBD1 matching 12 bases. The CDR3 contains 16 residues. Germline values: CDR1 SGHNT, CDR2 YENEEA. V lost 5 bases, J lost 5 bases, and 6 bases stayed unmatched. CDR3 sequence reads: CASSNTGQGATGELFF. The CDR3 DNA reads TGTGCCAGCAGCAATACGGGACAGGGGGCGACCGGGGAGCTGTTTTTT.

This clone was found a few times. The chain combines TRBV10-1 with TRBJ1-6; D is uncertain. The germline CDR1 and CDR2 sequences are WNHNN and SYGVQD (reference sequence). V was cut by 5 bases and J by 11 bases, with 13 bases left in between. CDR3 length: 13 amino acids. This CDR3 is CASSPRVGAPLHF. CDR3 nucleotides: TGCGCCAGCAGTCCCAGAGTGGGCGCACCCCTCCACTTT.